The 4 T cell receptor beta chains below were found in one sample sequenced in a study of patients and donors after allogeneic stem cell transplantation. TCRdb itself ran the RT-PCR reads through MiXCR, one entry per CDR3 protein. The sample contains a few hundred thousand distinct CDR3 sequences, about 38% of which appear only once. The material sequenced was blood, either unsorted or a sorted T cell fraction (not recorded which). Every receptor here comes from a human donor who was either an allogeneic HSCT recipient or a stem cell or donor lymphocyte infusion donor (not recorded which). It is not recorded whose cells these are; they may come from a transplant donor.

In this sample, this clonotype turned up a few times. This chain uses TRBV7-9 with TRBJ1-1, with TRBD1 as a possible D gene (6 bases). V was trimmed by 3 bases and J by 4 bases, leaving 12 bases between them. The CDR3 extends over 14 amino acids. Germline CDR1 is SEHNR and CDR2 is FQNEAQ (reference sequence). The chain's CDR3 is CASSLEGVSTEAFF. The CDR3 DNA sequence: TGTGCCAGCAGCTTGGAGGGGGTTAGCACTGAAGCTTTCTTT.

J is TRBJ1-2 and V is TRBV15; the match to TRBD1 covers 7 bases. The CDR3 is 15 amino acids. Trimming at V came to 8 bases and at J to 3 bases, leaving 12 bases not matched to a gene. Germline-derived CDR1 and CDR2 are LNHNV and YYDKDF (reference sequence). CDR3 bases: TGTGCCACCCCGGGACGACAGGGCTACTACTATGGCTACACCTTC. Protein: CATPGRQGYYYGYTF.

This rearrangement joins TRBV10-3 to TRBJ2-7, with D possibly being TRBD1 or TRBD2 (5 bases each). The CDR3 sequence is 14 residues long. The V gene's germline CDR1 is ENHRY and CDR2 SYGVKD. V was trimmed by 4 bases and J by 5 bases, leaving 15 bases between them. The CDR3, as DNA: TGTGCCATCAGTGGGGACGGAGACCCTAACGAGCAGTACTTC. Translation: CAISGDGDPNEQYF.

The CDR3: CASSQAGAQETQYF. In DNA form, the CDR3 reads TGTGCCAGCAGTCAAGCGGGGGCCCAAGAGACCCAGTACTTC. The chain couples TRBV7-9 to TRBJ2-5, with TRBD2 identical over 8 bases. Per the germline V gene, CDR1 is SEHNR and CDR2 is FQNEAQ (reference sequence). This CDR3 has 14 amino acids. The V and J ends lost 6 bases and 1 base, in that order; junction bases with no gene match: 4.